This TCR beta chain stems from a study of CD8 T cells in Susac syndrome. General study results and limits: The authors acknowledged that their TCR sequencing and HLA analysis involved a relatively small number of individuals.

The CDR3 has 13 residues. The germline V gene encodes CDR1 SNHLY and CDR2 FYNNEI. The ends were cut back, 3 bases at V and 2 bases at J, with 7 bases in the middle. Comment on this clonotype: Its antigen is currently unknown.

Random hexamers were used to reverse transcribe an amount of about 0.45 to 1 ug RNA. Multiplex immunoSEQ PCR targeted 54 Vbeta and 13 Jbeta TCR beta segments. A single record per CDR3 protein comes from TCRdb applying MiXCR to the immunoSEQ multiplex PCR reads. The sample has around 300,000 distinct CDR3 sequences, about 91% seen once; the top ten hold more than 0.06%. The patients serving as multiple sclerosis controls were treatment-naive. They had stable or active relapsing-remitting disease and fulfilled revised McDonald criteria. FACS enriched CD8+ TEMRA cells, while bulk CD8+ and CD4+ were negatively isolated.

Sequenced: CD4+ T cells from PBMCs. The J gene is TRBJ1-2, the V gene TRBV2; D gene uncertain. The source of this sequence is a human donor with multiple sclerosis. CDR3 bases: TGTGCCAGCAGTGAGGGCCCCAACTATGGCTACACCTTC. Translation: CASSEGPNYGYTF.